The source of this TCR beta chain is a study of T cells after yellow fever vaccination. Study results and limitations: Sorted repertoires could include abundant contaminating clonotypes from bulk cells. Once the booster was given, most primary-vaccination clones reappeared, at over 95% for CD4 and roughly 86% for CD8.

Trimming took off 6 bases at V and 0 bases at J, with 8 bases between the two ends. CDR3 length: 12 residues. In germline, CDR1 is DFQATT, CDR2 SNEGSKA (reference sequence). By 5'RACE template switching, TCR cDNA was produced, with a universal primer site and UMIs added in the process. TCRdb itself ran the 5' RACE reads through MiXCR, one entry per CDR3 protein. The sample yields roughly 180,000 distinct CDR3 sequences, approximately 6.2% seen once. With respect to this clonotype: Its specificity is not known.

The chain is built from TRBV20-1 and TRBJ1-2; D gene uncertain. Material: CD4+ T cells sorted from PBMCs, obtained on the day of the first yellow fever vaccination. This receptor was identified in a man between 18 and 29 years old who received the YFV17D yellow fever vaccine. The CDR3 bases are TGCAGTGCCACGAGCGCTAACTATGGCTACACCTTC. This sequence encodes CSATSANYGYTF.